This entry lists 14 T cell receptor beta chains sequenced from one sample in a study of blood T cell repertoires in COVID-19. Sequencing used immunoSEQ multiplex PCR; TCRdb keeps in-frame clones, though not all of them. The data hold approximately 100,000 clones, with 80% to 90% observed a single time. The sequenced sample consisted of peripheral blood. The receptors here all came from a woman of 80 years or more with acute or convalescent COVID-19.

The chain uses TRBV6-5 and TRBJ1-1, with TRBD1 as a possible D gene (5 bases). Per germline, CDR1 MNHEY and CDR2 SVGAGI. V dropped 0 bases and J dropped 1 base, with 6 bases sitting between them. The CDR3 has 14 amino acids. This CDR3 reads CASSYSTANTEAFF. In DNA form, the CDR3 reads TGTGCCAGCAGTTACTCGACAGCGAACACTGAAGCTTTCTTT.

This clone has just one count. The CDR3 region has the DNA TGTGCCATCAGTGAGGGCGGGGGGACGGATACGCAGTATTTT. Its translation: CAISEGGGTDTQYF. The chain couples TRBV10-3 to TRBJ2-3; 8 bases agree with TRBD2. The CDR3 totals 14 residues. Germline V CDR1 and CDR2: ENHRY, SYGVKD. The ends lost 2 bases at V and 6 bases at J; junction bases unmatched: 4.

The chain uses TRBV7-3 and TRBJ2-1, with a possible D match to TRBD2 (5 bases). V was shortened by 1 base and J by 4 bases, with 5 bases between the two germline ends. The germline V gene has CDR1 SGHTA and CDR2 FQGTGA. The CDR3 is 13 amino acids. This chain's CDR3 is CASSLSGYNEQFF. The CDR3 DNA follows: TGTGCCAGCAGCTTAAGCGGGTACAATGAGCAGTTCTTC. Supplemented by reference TRBV7-3 and TRBJ2-1, the full variable domain reads GAGVSQTPSNKVTEKGKYVELRCDPISGHTALYWYRQSLGQGPEFLIYFQGTGAADDSGLPNDRFFAVRPEGSVSTLKIQRTERGDSAVYLCASSLSGYNEQFFGPGTRLTVL.

V usage is TRBV7-9 and J usage is TRBJ2-7; TRBD1 matches at 9 bases. The CDR3 has 14 amino acids. CDR1 is SEHNR and CDR2 is FQNEAQ in the germline V gene (reference sequence). Losses at the gene ends were 9 bases for V and 1 base for J; bases not matched to a gene: 7. The CDR3 sequence: CASTSGTGSYEQYF. The CDR3 DNA reads TGTGCCAGTACCTCAGGGACAGGGTCCTACGAGCAGTACTTC.

The V gene is TRBV5-1, the J gene TRBJ2-2; D gene unclear. The germline V gene encodes CDR1 SGHRS and CDR2 YFSETQ. The length of the CDR3 is 15 residues. V shed 0 bases and J shed 4 bases, with 10 bases lying between them. The CDR3 sequence: CASSLDGFGTGELFF. Written as DNA, the CDR3 is TGCGCCAGCAGCTTGGACGGGTTCGGCACCGGGGAGCTGTTTTTT.

Concerning this clone: This CDR3 is also generated by other DNA sequences in the sample. The chain uses TRBV24-1 and TRBJ1-5, with D uncertain. Per germline, CDR1 KGHDR and CDR2 SFDVKD. The CDR3 runs 13 residues. V was cut by 5 bases and J by 6 bases, with 10 bases left in between. The CDR3 region is CATSAGGGQPQHF. Here the CDR3 DNA reads TGTGCCACCAGTGCTGGCGGCGGTCAGCCCCAGCATTTT.

This rearrangement joins TRBV30 to TRBJ2-1; D not resolved. This CDR3 has 16 amino acids. In germline, CDR1 is GTSNPN, CDR2 SVGIG (reference sequence). V was pared by 1 base and J by 6 bases, with 19 bases between. In DNA, the CDR3 is TGTGCCTGGAGTGCTAGACTGCGCGCCGGCTTCAATGAGCAGTTCTTC. Translation gives CAWSARLRAGFNEQFF. The full variable domain, its missing parts supplied by reference TRBV30 and TRBJ2-1, is SQTIHQWPATLVQPVGSPLSLECTVEGTSNPNLYWYRQAAGRGLQLLFYSVGIGQISSEVPQNLSASRPQDRQFILSSKKLLLSDSGFYLCAWSARLRAGFNEQFFGPGTRLTVL.

The V and J genes are TRBV6-5 and TRBJ2-3; maybe TRBD1 (5 bases). This CDR3 is 16 amino acids long. V was clipped by 3 bases and J by 6 bases, with 19 bases between them. The germline CDR1 and CDR2 sequences are MNHEY and SVGAGI. Here the CDR3 reads CASSYRLGVSADTQYF. The CDR3 DNA reads as TGTGCCAGCAGTTATAGGCTAGGGGTGTCCGCGGATACGCAGTATTTT.

This clone was seen just once. V and J are TRBV7-9 and TRBJ2-2, with D possibly TRBD1 on 6 matching bases. V was clipped by 5 bases and J by 0 bases, with 10 bases between them. Germline V gene lookup returns CDR1 SEHNR and CDR2 FQNEAQ (reference sequence). The CDR3 is 15 residues long. The CDR3 reads CASSRGTTNTGELFF. CDR3 DNA: TGTGCCAGCAGCAGAGGGACAACGAACACCGGGGAGCTGTTTTTT.

This clone was picked up a small number of times. The rearrangement links TRBV9 to TRBJ2-3, with 7 nucleotides matching TRBD2. Trimming took 3 bases from V and 0 from J; bases not matched to a gene: 4. CDR3 length equals 15 residues. Germline V gene data show CDR1 as SGDLS and CDR2 as YYNGEE. The CDR3, as DNA: TGTGCCAGCAGCGCGGGACTACTTAGCACAGATACGCAGTATTTT. This translates into CASSAGLLSTDTQYF.

This clone was observed a single time. The rearrangement uses TRBV12-3 or TRBV12-4 and TRBJ1-4; TRBD1 aligns across 7 bases. CDR3 length equals 12 residues. With V trimmed by 6 bases and J by 9 bases, 4 bases remained unmatched. CDR3 DNA sequence: TGTGCCAGCAGCCGGGGACAGCAAAAACTGTTTTTT. Translation gives CASSRGQQKLFF.

V usage is TRBV2 and J usage is TRBJ1-4; D not certain. The V gene lost 6 bases and the J gene lost 10 bases, with 18 bases spanning the gap. Germline loops: CDR1 SNHLY, CDR2 FYNNEI. This CDR3 has 14 amino acids. CDR3 in amino acids: CASREEPRDVKLFF. CDR3 bases: TGTGCCAGCAGGGAGGAACCAAGGGATGTAAAACTGTTTTTT.

This chain connects TRBV28 to TRBJ1-1; no reliable D call. The CDR3 sequence is 13 residues long. V gave up 3 bases and J gave up 3 bases, with 8 bases separating them. The germline CDR1 and CDR2 sequences are MDHEN and SYDVKM. CDR3 bases: TGTGCCAGCAGTTTTGAGATTTACACTGAAGCTTTCTTT. It codes for CASSFEIYTEAFF.

The J gene is TRBJ2-6, the V gene TRBV3-1 (or the pseudogene TRBV3-2); 11 nucleotides agree with TRBD2. Trimming removed 2 bases from V and 4 bases from J; junction bases left unmatched: 13. This CDR3 spans 20 amino acids. Germline lookup yields CDR1 LGHDT and CDR2 YNNKEL (reference sequence). Written as DNA, the CDR3 is TGTGCCAGCAGCCAAAGGATAGCGGGGGGGCCAGAGTCCGGGGCCAACGTCCTGACTTTC. It specifies CASSQRIAGGPESGANVLTF.